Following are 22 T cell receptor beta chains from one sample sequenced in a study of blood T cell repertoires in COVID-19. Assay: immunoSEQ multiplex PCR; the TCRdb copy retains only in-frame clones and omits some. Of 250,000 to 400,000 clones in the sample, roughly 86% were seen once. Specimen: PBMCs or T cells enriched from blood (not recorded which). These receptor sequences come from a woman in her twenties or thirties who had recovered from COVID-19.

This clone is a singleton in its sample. CDR3: CASSRDRHGTGTQYF. CDR3 nucleotide sequence: TGTGCCAGTAGTAGAGACAGGCACGGTACAGGGACCCAGTACTTC. The rearrangement links TRBV19 to TRBJ2-5, with a tentative D call TRBD1 (6 bases). The CDR3 length is 15 residues. Germline lookup yields CDR1 LNHDA and CDR2 SQIVND (reference sequence). V was cut by 4 bases and J by 7 bases, with 19 bases left in between.

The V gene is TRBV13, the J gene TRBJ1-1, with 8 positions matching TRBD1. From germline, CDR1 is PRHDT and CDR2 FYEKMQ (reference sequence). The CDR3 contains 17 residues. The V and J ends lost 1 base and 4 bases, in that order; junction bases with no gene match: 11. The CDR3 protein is CASSLVGQGSGSTEAFF. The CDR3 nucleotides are TGTGCCAGCAGCTTAGTTGGACAGGGTAGTGGAAGCACTGAAGCTTTCTTT.

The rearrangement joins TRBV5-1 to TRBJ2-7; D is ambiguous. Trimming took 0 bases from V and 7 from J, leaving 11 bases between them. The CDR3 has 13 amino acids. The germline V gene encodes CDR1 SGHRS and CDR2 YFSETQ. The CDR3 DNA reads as TGCGCCAGCAGCTTGGGCCCCCGCAGAGAGCAGTACTTC. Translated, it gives CASSLGPRREQYF. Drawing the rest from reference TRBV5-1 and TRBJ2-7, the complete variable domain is KAGVTQTPRYLIKTRGQQVTLSCSPISGHRSVSWYQQTPGQGLQFLFEYFSETQRNKGNFPGRFSGRQFSNSRSEMNVSTLELGDSALYLCASSLGPRREQYFGPGTRLTVT.

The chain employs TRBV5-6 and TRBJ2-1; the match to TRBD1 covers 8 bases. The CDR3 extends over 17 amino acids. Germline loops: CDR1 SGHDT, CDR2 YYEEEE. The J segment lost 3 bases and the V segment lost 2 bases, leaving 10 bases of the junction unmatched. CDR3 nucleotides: TGTGCCAGCAGCTTTAGCCCCGGACAGGGAGGCTACAATGAGCAGTTCTTC. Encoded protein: CASSFSPGQGGYNEQFF. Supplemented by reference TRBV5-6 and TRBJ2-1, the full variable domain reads DAGVTQSPTHLIKTRGQQVTLRCSPKSGHDTVSWYQQALGQGPQFIFQYYEEEERQRGNFPDRFSGHQFPNYSSELNVNALLLGDSALYLCASSFSPGQGGYNEQFFGPGTRLTVL.

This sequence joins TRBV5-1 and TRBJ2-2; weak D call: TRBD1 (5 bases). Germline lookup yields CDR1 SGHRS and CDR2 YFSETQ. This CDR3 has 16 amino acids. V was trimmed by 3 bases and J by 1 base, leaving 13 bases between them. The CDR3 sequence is CASSSKLQENTGELFF. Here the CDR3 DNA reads TGCGCCAGCAGCTCAAAACTACAGGAGAACACCGGGGAGCTGTTTTTT.

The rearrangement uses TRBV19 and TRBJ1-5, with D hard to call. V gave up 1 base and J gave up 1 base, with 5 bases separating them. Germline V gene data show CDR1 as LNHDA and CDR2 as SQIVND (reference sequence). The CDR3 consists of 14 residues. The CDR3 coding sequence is TGTGCCAGTAGTATAGTTGGCAGCAATCAGCCCCAGCATTTT. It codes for CASSIVGSNQPQHF.

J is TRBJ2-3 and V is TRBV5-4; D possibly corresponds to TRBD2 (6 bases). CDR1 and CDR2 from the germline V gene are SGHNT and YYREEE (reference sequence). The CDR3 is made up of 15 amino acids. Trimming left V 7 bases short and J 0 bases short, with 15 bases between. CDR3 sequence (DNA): TGTGCCAGCTCCCGTGGAGGGCCAAGCACAGATACGCAGTATTTT. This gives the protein CASSRGGPSTDTQYF. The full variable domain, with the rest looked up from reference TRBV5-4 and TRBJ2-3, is ETGVTQSPTHLIKTRGQQVTLRCSSQSGHNTVSWYQQALGQGPQFIFQYYREEENGRGNFPPRFSGLQFPNYSSELNVNALELDDSALYLCASSRGGPSTDTQYFGPGTRLTVL.

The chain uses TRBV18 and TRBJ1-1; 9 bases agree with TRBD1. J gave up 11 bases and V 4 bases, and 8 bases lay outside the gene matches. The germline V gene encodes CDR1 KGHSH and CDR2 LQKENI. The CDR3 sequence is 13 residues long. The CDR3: CASSLTRTGDAFF. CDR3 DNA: TGTGCCAGCTCACTTACCCGGACAGGGGACGCTTTCTTT.

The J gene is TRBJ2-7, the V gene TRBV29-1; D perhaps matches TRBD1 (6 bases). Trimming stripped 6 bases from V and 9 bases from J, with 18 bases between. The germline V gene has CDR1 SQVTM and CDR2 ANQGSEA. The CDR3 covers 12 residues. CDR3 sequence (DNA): TGCAGCGTGCGGACAGACTTTGAGGGGCAGTACTTC. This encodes CSVRTDFEGQYF.

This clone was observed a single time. CDR3 in amino acids: CASSRRGQMNTEAFF. CDR3 coding DNA: TGTGCCAGCAGCAGGCGGGGACAGATGAACACTGAAGCTTTCTTT. This chain links TRBV9 with TRBJ1-1, with 7 bases matching TRBD1. This CDR3 has 15 amino acids. Per germline, CDR1 SGDLS and CDR2 YYNGEE. The J segment lost 0 bases and the V segment lost 4 bases, leaving 6 bases of the junction unmatched. Looking up the rest from reference TRBV9 and TRBJ1-1 gives the full variable domain: DSGVTQTPKHLITATGQRVTLRCSPRSGDLSVYWYQQSLDQGLQFLIQYYNGEERAKGNILERFSAQQFPDLHSELNLSSLELGDSALYFCASSRRGQMNTEAFFGQGTRLTVV.

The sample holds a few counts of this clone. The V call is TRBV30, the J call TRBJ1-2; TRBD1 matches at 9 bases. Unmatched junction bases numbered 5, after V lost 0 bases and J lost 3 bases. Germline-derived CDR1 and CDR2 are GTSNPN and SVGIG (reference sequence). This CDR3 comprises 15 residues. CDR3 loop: CAWSVPGQGYYGYTF. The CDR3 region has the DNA TGTGCCTGGAGTGTACCAGGACAGGGGTACTATGGCTACACCTTC.

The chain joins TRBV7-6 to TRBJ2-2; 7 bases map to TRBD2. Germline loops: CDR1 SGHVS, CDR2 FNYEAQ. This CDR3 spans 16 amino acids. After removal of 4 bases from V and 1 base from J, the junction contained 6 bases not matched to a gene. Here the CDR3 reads CASSSDLAGNTGELFF. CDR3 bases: TGTGCCAGCAGCTCAGACTTAGCGGGGAACACCGGGGAGCTGTTTTTT.

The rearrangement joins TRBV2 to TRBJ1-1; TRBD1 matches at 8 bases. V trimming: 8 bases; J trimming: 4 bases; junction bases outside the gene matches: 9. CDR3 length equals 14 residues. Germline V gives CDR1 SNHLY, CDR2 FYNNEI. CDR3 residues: CASAPDRVGTEAFF. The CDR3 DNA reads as TGTGCCAGCGCCCCGGACAGGGTGGGCACTGAAGCTTTCTTT.

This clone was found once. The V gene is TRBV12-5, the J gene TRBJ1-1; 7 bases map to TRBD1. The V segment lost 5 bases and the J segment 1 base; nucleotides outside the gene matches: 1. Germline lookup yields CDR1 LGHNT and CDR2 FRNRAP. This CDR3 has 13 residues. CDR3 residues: CASGRGPNTEAFF. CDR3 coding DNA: TGTGCTAGTGGTAGGGGGCCGAACACTGAAGCTTTCTTT.

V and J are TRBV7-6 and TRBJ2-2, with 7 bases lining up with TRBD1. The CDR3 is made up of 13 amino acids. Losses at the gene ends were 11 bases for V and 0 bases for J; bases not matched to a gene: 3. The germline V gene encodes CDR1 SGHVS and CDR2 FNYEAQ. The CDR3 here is CAGGQPNTGELFF. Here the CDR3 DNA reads TGTGCCGGGGGACAGCCGAACACCGGGGAGCTGTTTTTT.

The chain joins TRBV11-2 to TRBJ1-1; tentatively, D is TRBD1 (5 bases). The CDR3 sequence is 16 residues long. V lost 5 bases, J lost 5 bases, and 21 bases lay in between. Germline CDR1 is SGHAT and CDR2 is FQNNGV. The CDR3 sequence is CASSRGGGPRYTEAFF. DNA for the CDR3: TGTGCCAGCAGCCGGGGGGGAGGTCCACGGTATACTGAAGCTTTCTTT.

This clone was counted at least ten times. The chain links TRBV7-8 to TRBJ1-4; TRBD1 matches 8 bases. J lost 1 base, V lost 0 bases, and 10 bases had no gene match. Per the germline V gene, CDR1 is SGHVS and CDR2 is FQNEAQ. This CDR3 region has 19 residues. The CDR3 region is CASSLAAYAGGRTNEKLFF. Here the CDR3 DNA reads TGTGCCAGCAGCTTAGCGGCTTACGCAGGGGGCAGAACTAATGAAAAACTGTTTTTT.

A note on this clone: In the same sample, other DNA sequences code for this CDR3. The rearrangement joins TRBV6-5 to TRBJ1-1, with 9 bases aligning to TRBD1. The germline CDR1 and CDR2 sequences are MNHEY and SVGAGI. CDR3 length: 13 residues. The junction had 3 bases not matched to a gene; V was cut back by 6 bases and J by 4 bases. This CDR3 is CASSLDRGTEAFF. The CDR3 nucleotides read TGTGCCAGCAGCCTGGACAGGGGCACTGAAGCTTTCTTT.

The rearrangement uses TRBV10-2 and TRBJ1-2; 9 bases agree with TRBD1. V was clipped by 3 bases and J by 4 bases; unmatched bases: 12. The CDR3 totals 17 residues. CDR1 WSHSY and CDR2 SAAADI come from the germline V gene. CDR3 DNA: TGCGCCAGCAGTGAACGGAACAGGGGGCAGGTTCCCTATGGCTACACCTTC. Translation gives CASSERNRGQVPYGYTF.

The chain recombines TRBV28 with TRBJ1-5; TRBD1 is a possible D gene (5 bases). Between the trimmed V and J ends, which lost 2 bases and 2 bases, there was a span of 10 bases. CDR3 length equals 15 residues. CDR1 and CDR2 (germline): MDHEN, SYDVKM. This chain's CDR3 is CASSLMGEGNQPQHF. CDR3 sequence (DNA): TGTGCCAGCAGTTTAATGGGGGAGGGCAATCAGCCCCAGCATTTT.

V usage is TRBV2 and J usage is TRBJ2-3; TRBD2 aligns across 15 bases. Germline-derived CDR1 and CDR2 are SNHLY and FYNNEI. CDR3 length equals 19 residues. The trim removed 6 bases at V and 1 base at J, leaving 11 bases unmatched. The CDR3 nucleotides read TGTGCCAGCAGGGTACCGGGACTAGCGGGGGGAGGTGGCACAGATACGCAGTATTTT. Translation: CASRVPGLAGGGGTDTQYF.

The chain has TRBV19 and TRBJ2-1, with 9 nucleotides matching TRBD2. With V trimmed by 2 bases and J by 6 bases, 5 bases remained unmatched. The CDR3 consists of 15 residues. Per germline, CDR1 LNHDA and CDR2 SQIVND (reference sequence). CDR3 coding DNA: TGTGCCAGTAGTATAACCAGCGGGGGGCCCAATGAGCAGTTCTTC. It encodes CASSITSGGPNEQFF.